This T cell receptor (beta chain) came from a study of metastatic and nonmetastatic thyroid tumors. The wider study: Malignant and benign thyroid patients had repertoires compared in peripheral blood and tumor or nodule tissue.

MiXCR re-clonotyped the PCR reads for TCRdb. The table has 20,000 to 25,000 clones, roughly 20% seen once. This clone was seen many times. Thyroid surgery had not been preceded by any treatment in any patient. Trimming at V came to 2 bases and at J to 0 bases, leaving 6 bases not matched to a gene. CDR3 length: 17 residues. CDR1 is MDHEN, CDR2 SYDVKM, per germline. The origin of this receptor is a female donor with papillary thyroid cancer or a benign thyroid nodule (not recorded which). Some clones in this sample may be carry-over from other donors' samples. Sample: blood. The rearrangement links TRBV28 to TRBJ2-5; the match to TRBD2 covers 10 bases. Here the CDR3 DNA reads TGTGCCAGCAGTTTAAGCGGGCTAGCGGGAGACCAAGAGACCCAGTACTTC. Its protein is CASSLSGLAGDQETQYF.